These T cell receptor beta chains were read from a single sample in a study of Ad26.COV2.S vaccination and SARS-CoV-2 variants. Method: immunoSEQ multiplex PCR; TCRdb's copy keeps in-frame clones and lacks some. The top ten clones hold around 13% of a sample with some 480,000 clones, approximately 88% of them seen once. The sequences come from peripheral blood, collected in a trial of Ad26.COV2.S vaccine versus placebo. The receptors derive from a person between 18 and 65 years old who received the Ad26.COV2.S COVID-19 vaccine or a placebo. The CDR3 runs from the conserved cysteine through the conserved F or W. Each record gives: D gene, clone size, J gene, V gene, CDR3 protein, CDR3 DNA. A D gene is named only where the DNA matches it firmly. Only some rows state a clone size, as once, few, many or a class for expanded clones.

>TRBD1|NA|TRBJ2-2|TRBV28
CASRGDRTRTGELFF
TGTGCCAGCCGTGGGGACAGGACAAGAACCGGGGAGCTGTTTTTT
>NA|NA|TRBJ2-1|TRBV28
CASSLNGIGRVTGEQFF
TGTGCCAGCAGTTTAAATGGGATCGGCAGGGTTACGGGTGAGCAGTTCTTC
>NA|NA|TRBJ1-1|TRBV5-4
CASHNQGEGTEAFF
TGTGCCAGCCACAATCAGGGCGAGGGCACTGAAGCTTTCTTT
>NA|NA|TRBJ2-1|TRBV6-4
CASSGEVAGEQFF
TGTGCCAGCAGTGGCGAGGTGGCGGGTGAGCAGTTCTTC
>NA|NA|TRBJ1-5|TRBV19
CASRAGVLNQPQHF
TGTGCCAGTAGGGCAGGGGTCCTCAATCAGCCCCAGCATTTT
>TRBD1|NA|TRBJ2-2|TRBV5-1
CASSLPPQGALSGELFF
TGCGCCAGCAGCCTACCACCACAGGGGGCGCTTAGCGGGGAGCTGTTTTTT
>NA|NA|TRBJ2-7|TRBV28
CASSLSTMKTQGSYEQYF
TGTGCCAGCAGTTTATCGACCATGAAAACACAGGGATCCTACGAGCAGTACTTC
>NA|once|TRBJ1-3|TRBV10-3
CAISEQGLSGNTIYF
TGTGCCATCAGTGAACAGGGCCTCTCTGGAAACACCATATATTTT
>NA|NA|TRBJ1-5|TRBV7-8
CASSLTPSNQPQHF
TGTGCCAGCAGCTTAACGCCGAGCAATCAGCCCCAGCATTTT
>NA|NA|TRBJ2-1|TRBV3-1/TRBV3-2
CASSQVIRSSYNEQFF
TGTGCCAGCAGCCAAGTCATCCGGAGCTCCTACAATGAGCAGTTCTTC
>TRBD1|NA|TRBJ2-5|TRBV7-9
CASSLARTGGETQYF
TGTGCCAGCAGCTTAGCGCGGACAGGGGGCGAGACCCAGTACTTC
>TRBD1|NA|TRBJ1-2|TRBV27
CASSLKPGQAYYYGYTF
TGTGCCAGCAGTTTGAAGCCGGGACAGGCGTATTACTATGGCTACACCTTC
>NA|NA|TRBJ1-2|TRBV24-1
CATSQDSYGYTF
TGTGCCACCAGCCAGGACAGCTATGGCTACACCTTC
>NA|NA|TRBJ1-1|TRBV2
CASIVQAVKNTEAFF
TGTGCCAGCATTGTTCAGGCTGTGAAGAACACTGAAGCTTTCTTT
>TRBD1|NA|TRBJ2-2|TRBV9
CASSSWTGSTGELFF
TGTGCCAGCAGCTCCTGGACAGGGTCCACCGGGGAGCTGTTTTTT
>NA|NA|TRBJ2-2|TRBV28
CASSLTLRDTGELFF
TGTGCCAGCAGTTTGACCCTGAGGGACACCGGGGAGCTGTTTTTT
>NA|NA|TRBJ1-6|TRBV25-1
CASSEIRATSPLHF
TGTGCCAGCAGTGAAATCCGGGCTACTTCACCCCTCCACTTT
>NA|NA|TRBJ1-2|TRBV3-1/TRBV3-2
CASSQATGSPLSYTF
TGTGCCAGCAGCCAAGCAACAGGGTCCCCCTTGAGCTACACCTTC
>NA|NA|TRBJ2-5|TRBV3-1/TRBV3-2
CASRRGPETQYF
TGTGCCAGCCGGCGGGGTCCTGAGACCCAGTACTTC
>NA|NA|TRBJ2-1|TRBV19
CASSIAGGTGNNEQFF
TGTGCCAGTAGTATCGCGGGAGGGACAGGGAACAATGAGCAGTTCTTC
>NA|NA|TRBJ1-1|TRBV7-2
CASSPSGYRWTEAFF
TGTGCCAGCAGCCCTAGCGGGTACAGGTGGACTGAAGCTTTCTTT
>NA|NA|TRBJ2-1|TRBV5-6
CASSSVGGHEQFF
TGTGCCAGCAGCTCCGTCGGGGGCCATGAGCAGTTCTTC
>TRBD1|NA|TRBJ1-6|TRBV7-9
CASEKTGAGSPLHF
TGTGCCAGCGAGAAGACAGGGGCCGGTTCACCCCTCCACTTT
>TRBD2|NA|TRBJ2-7|TRBV14
CASSQVAGVSEQYF
TGTGCCAGCAGCCAAGTAGCGGGAGTCAGTGAGCAGTACTTC
>NA|few|TRBJ2-1|TRBV19
CASSSGGGDEQFF
TGTGCCAGTAGCTCGGGGGGCGGCGATGAGCAGTTCTTC
>NA|NA|TRBJ2-3|TRBV9
CASSSWDAADTQYF
TGTGCCAGCAGCTCTTGGGACGCGGCGGATACGCAGTATTTT
>TRBD2|NA|TRBJ2-1|TRBV28
CASSFLAGANEQFF
TGTGCCAGCAGTTTTCTAGCGGGAGCTAATGAGCAGTTCTTC
>NA|NA|TRBJ1-5|TRBV20-1
CSASSLQGKYQPQHF
TGCAGTGCTAGTAGCCTACAGGGTAAATATCAGCCCCAGCATTTT
>NA|NA|TRBJ1-2|TRBV24-1
CATSDITGGYTF
TGTGCCACCAGTGATATTACAGGTGGCTACACCTTC
>NA|NA|TRBJ1-1|TRBV28
CASSLGAPSTEAFF
TGTGCCAGCAGTTTGGGGGCCCCGAGCACTGAAGCTTTCTTT
>NA|NA|TRBJ2-1|TRBV10-3
CAISSQQKYNEQFF
TGTGCCATCAGCTCCCAGCAAAAATACAATGAGCAGTTCTTC
>TRBD2|NA|TRBJ2-1|TRBV4-2
CASSQDLAGAYNEQFF
TGTGCCAGCAGCCAAGACCTGGCGGGGGCCTACAATGAGCAGTTCTTC
>TRBD1|NA|TRBJ1-5|TRBV19
CASKDDRVGNQPQHF
TGTGCCAGTAAAGACGACAGGGTAGGAAATCAGCCCCAGCATTTT
>TRBD2|NA|TRBJ2-3|TRBV7-2
CASSLMAGVADTQYF
TGTGCCAGCAGCTTAATGGCGGGAGTGGCAGATACGCAGTATTTT
>NA|once|TRBJ2-5|TRBV2
CASSLLPGTQYF
TGTGCCAGCAGCCTCCTACCGGGGACCCAGTACTTC
>TRBD1|once|TRBJ1-2|TRBV27
CASSFLPHGTATNYGYTF
TGTGCCAGCAGTTTTCTTCCTCACGGGACAGCCACTAACTATGGCTACACCTTC
>TRBD1|NA|TRBJ2-3|TRBV24-1
CATSATDRPTDTQYF
TGTGCCACCAGTGCCACGGACAGGCCCACAGATACGCAGTATTTT
>TRBD1|NA|TRBJ1-1|TRBV20-1
CSASWDRLSTEAFF
TGCAGTGCTAGTTGGGACAGGCTATCCACTGAAGCTTTCTTT
>NA|NA|TRBJ2-7|TRBV27
CASSPNRGYEQYF
TGTGCCAGCAGCCCTAATCGGGGATACGAGCAGTACTTC
>NA|NA|TRBJ2-5|TRBV5-1
CASSTGTVQETQYF
TGCGCCAGCAGCACCGGGACTGTTCAAGAGACCCAGTACTTC
>NA|NA|TRBJ2-7|TRBV30
CAWRGGPYEQYF
TGTGCCTGGAGGGGAGGCCCGTACGAGCAGTACTTC
>TRBD2|NA|TRBJ2-1|TRBV4-3
CASSQDAGTTSNEQFF
TGCGCCAGCAGCCAAGACGCCGGGACTACCTCCAATGAGCAGTTCTTC
>NA|NA|TRBJ1-5|TRBV7-6
CASSSHVGFSDQPQHF
TGTGCCAGCAGCTCCCATGTGGGCTTTTCAGATCAGCCCCAGCATTTT
>NA|NA|TRBJ2-1|TRBV7-2
CASSSPPGHNLYDEQFF
TGTGCCAGCAGCTCCCCCCCTGGCCATAATCTATACGATGAGCAGTTCTTC
>TRBD1|NA|TRBJ1-2|TRBV28
CASSLLIRGQGNGYTF
TGTGCCAGCAGTTTATTAATTCGGGGACAGGGCAATGGCTACACCTTC
>NA|NA|TRBJ1-2|TRBV27
CASSPRRVGGYTF
TGTGCCAGCAGTCCCCGGAGGGTAGGTGGCTACACCTTC
>NA|NA|TRBJ2-5|TRBV15
CATSRDEVETQYF
TGTGCCACCAGCAGAGACGAGGTTGAGACCCAGTACTTC
>NA|once|TRBJ2-7|TRBV6-2/TRBV6-3
CASSYGGSALYEQYF
TGTGCCAGCAGTTACGGGGGCTCCGCATTGTACGAGCAGTACTTC
>TRBD2|NA|TRBJ2-1|TRBV7-8
CASSLVAGGTHNEQFF
TGTGCCAGCAGCTTAGTCGCGGGAGGGACCCACAATGAGCAGTTCTTC